These 25 T cell receptor beta chains came from one sample sequenced in a study of blood T cells in healthy people across ages. Alongside a J-beta primer mix, a sample-barcoded 5' primer served in a second PCR lasting about 7 to 11 cycles. Each CDR3 protein gets one entry after TCRdb re-called the 5' RACE reads with MiXCR. The data show about 830,000 distinct CDR3 sequences, with 58% seen just once and around 20% held by the top ten. Material for sequencing was blood. The origin of the receptors is a man aged 25 to 40 in good health.

The chain joins TRBV9 to TRBJ1-2; possible D gene TRBD1, 5 bases. With 4 bases removed from V and 4 bases from J, the gap between germline ends came to 17 bases. The CDR3 sequence is 15 residues long. Germline V CDR1 and CDR2: SGDLS, YYNGEE. The CDR3: CASSPRGGPGYGYTF. CDR3 DNA sequence: TGTGCCAGCAGCCCAAGGGGAGGTCCGGGCTATGGCTACACCTTC. Combining the CDR3 with reference TRBV9 and TRBJ1-2 gives the whole variable domain DSGVTQTPKHLITATGQRVTLRCSPRSGDLSVYWYQQSLDQGLQFLIQYYNGEERAKGNILERFSAQQFPDLHSELNLSSLELGDSALYFCASSPRGGPGYGYTFGSGTRLTVV.

V gene TRBV11-2 combines with J gene TRBJ1-2; D gene unclear. Per germline, CDR1 SGHAT and CDR2 FQNNGV. The CDR3 is made up of 14 amino acids. The ends were cut back, 3 bases at V and 5 bases at J, with 13 bases in the middle. The CDR3, as DNA: TGTGCCAGCAGCTTCGGAACGACGCTGTATGGCTACACCTTC. Translating gives CASSFGTTLYGYTF.

The J gene is TRBJ1-2, the V gene TRBV25-1; D call uncertain. This CDR3 is 14 amino acids long. The V gene's germline CDR1 is MGHDK and CDR2 SYGVNS. V gave up 8 bases and J gave up 3 bases, with 16 bases separating them. CDR3 DNA: TGTGCCAGCCGCCCAAATACGGGTCACTATGGCTACACCTTC. This gives the protein CASRPNTGHYGYTF.

This clonotype showed up just once. The genes are TRBV20-1 and TRBJ1-4; D not certain. The germline gives CDR1 DFQATT, CDR2 SNEGSKA (reference sequence). The ends were cut back, 2 bases at V and 5 bases at J, with 12 bases in the middle. This CDR3 spans 14 amino acids. CDR3 amino acids: CSARRAGLNEKLFF. CDR3 nucleotide sequence: TGCAGTGCTAGAAGAGCGGGATTAAATGAAAAACTGTTTTTT.

The CDR3 region is CASSPRWNNSPLHF. CDR3 sequence (DNA): TGTGCCAGCAGTCCCAGGTGGAATAATTCACCCCTCCACTTT. V is TRBV12-3 or TRBV12-4 and J is TRBJ1-6; D unresolved. Trimming left V 5 bases short and J 5 bases short, with 10 bases between. The CDR3 length is 14 residues.

This rearrangement joins TRBV7-2 to TRBJ2-7; D not certain. The better agreement between TRBJ2-5 and the DNA end casts doubt on the J call. The CDR3 totals 14 residues. Per germline, CDR1 SGHTA and CDR2 FQGNSA. The CDR3 region has the DNA TGTGCCAGCAGCTTAGGCGTGTCACAAGAGACCCAGTACTTC. Translation gives CASSLGVSQETQYF.

The genes are TRBV5-1 and TRBJ2-3; 8 bases are a match to TRBD2. V was clipped by 7 bases and J by 2 bases; unmatched bases: 6. Germline-derived CDR1 and CDR2 are SGHRS and YFSETQ. The CDR3 contains 14 residues. CDR3 loop: CASRGGLTTDTQYF. In nucleotides, the CDR3 is TGCGCCAGCCGGGGGGGCCTCACCACAGATACGCAGTATTTT.

The V call is TRBV20-1, the J call TRBJ2-4, with 11 positions matching TRBD2. The V gene end was trimmed by 3 bases and the J gene end by 12 bases; junction bases not matched to a gene: 7. CDR3 length: 13 amino acids. Per the germline V gene, CDR1 is DFQATT and CDR2 is SNEGSKA (reference sequence). The CDR3 DNA sequence: TGCAGTGCTAGGACCTCTAGCGGGGGGCATCAGTACTTC. It yields the protein CSARTSSGGHQYF.

This clonotype was counted only a few times. The gene calls are TRBV20-1 and TRBJ2-5; D remains unclear. Germline CDR1 and CDR2: DFQATT and SNEGSKA (reference sequence). This CDR3 region has 13 residues. Deletions cut 2 bases from V and 2 bases from J, with 9 bases between. CDR3 nucleotide sequence: TGCAGTGCTAGAAGGCCGGGTCAAGAGACCCAGTACTTC. This codes for CSARRPGQETQYF.

This sequence joins TRBV7-2 and TRBJ2-5; possible D gene TRBD1, 6 bases. The CDR3 is 13 residues long. V was cut by 5 bases and J by 2 bases, with 9 bases left in between. Germline CDR1 and CDR2: SGHTA and FQGNSA. The CDR3 protein is CASSTDRQETQYF. CDR3 bases: TGTGCCAGCAGCACGGACAGACAAGAGACCCAGTACTTC.

As regards this clonotype: One junction end disagrees with the germline gene, perhaps due to a read error. This chain links TRBV5-1 with TRBJ2-7; 8 positions agree with TRBD2. This CDR3 has 14 amino acids. Per the germline V gene, CDR1 is SGHRS and CDR2 is YFSETQ. The DNA of the CDR3 is TGTGCCAGCAGTTTCGCGGGAGGCTCCTACGAGCAGTACTTC. Protein: CASSFAGGSYEQYF.

The rearrangement uses TRBV27 and TRBJ1-4, with D unresolved. Germline loops: CDR1 MNHEY, CDR2 SMNVEV (reference sequence). The V end lost 2 bases, the J end lost 4 bases, and 8 bases lay between the germline ends. This CDR3 region has 14 residues. CDR3 loop: CASSLSRNNEKLFF. The CDR3 coding sequence is TGTGCCAGCAGTTTAAGTCGGAATAATGAAAAACTGTTTTTT.

The V gene is TRBV30, the J gene TRBJ1-2; possibly TRBD1 for D (6 bases). V dropped 4 bases and J dropped 1 base, with 16 bases sitting between them. The germline CDR1 and CDR2 sequences are GTSNPN and SVGIG (reference sequence). The CDR3 totals 15 residues. The CDR3 protein is CAWIFRQAYNYGYTF. The CDR3 nucleotides read TGTGCCTGGATATTCCGACAGGCGTATAACTATGGCTACACCTTC.

The rearrangement joins TRBV25-1 to TRBJ2-3; 8 bases are shared with TRBD2. This CDR3 comprises 17 residues. Germline CDR1 reads MGHDK; CDR2 reads SYGVNS. Trimming at V came to 1 base and at J to 2 bases, leaving 8 bases not matched to a gene. The CDR3 DNA reads TGTGCCAGCAGTGAATTCTTCACGGGAGGGGACACAGATACGCAGTATTTT. Protein sequence: CASSEFFTGGDTDTQYF.

The gene calls are TRBV2 and TRBJ2-3; 10 nucleotides line up with TRBD2. The V segment lost 5 bases and the J segment 3 bases; nucleotides outside the gene matches: 5. The germline V gene encodes CDR1 SNHLY and CDR2 FYNNEI. This CDR3 has 15 amino acids. The chain's CDR3 is CASSPTSGVTDTQYF. The CDR3 region has the DNA TGTGCCAGCAGTCCCACTAGCGGGGTAACAGATACGCAGTATTTT.

The chain uses TRBV7-3 and TRBJ2-2; the D gene is possibly TRBD2 (6 bases). Germline CDR1 and CDR2: SGHTA and FQGTGA. The CDR3 is made up of 13 amino acids. V was cut by 3 bases and J by 4 bases, with 6 bases left in between. The DNA for the CDR3 is TGTGCCAGCAGCTTGCGGGGCACCGGGGAGCTGTTTTTT. Its translation is CASSLRGTGELFF.

The chain employs TRBV7-2 and TRBJ2-1, with D possibly TRBD1 on 6 matching bases. The CDR3 covers 15 residues. The germline CDR1 and CDR2 sequences are SGHTA and FQGNSA. Trimming removed 1 base from V and 5 bases from J, with 12 bases in between. The DNA for the CDR3 is TGTGCCAGCAGCTTAGGGGGGCTATGGAACAATGAGCAGTTCTTC. This sequence encodes CASSLGGLWNNEQFF. The full variable domain, with the rest looked up from reference TRBV7-2 and TRBJ2-1, is GAGVSQSPSNKVTEKGKDVELRCDPISGHTALYWYRQSLGQGLEFLIYFQGNSAPDKSGLPSDRFSAERTGGSVSTLTIQRTQQEDSAVYLCASSLGGLWNNEQFFGPGTRLTVL.

About this clonotype: With a much larger clone just one base away, this may be a read error. V usage is TRBV7-2 and J usage is TRBJ2-3; D may correspond to TRBD1 or TRBD2 (5 bases each). V lost 8 bases and J 2 bases, leaving 14 bases between the germline ends. CDR3 size: 14 residues. Germline values: CDR1 SGHTA, CDR2 FQGNSA. The CDR3 here is CASVHGATTDTQYF. Here the CDR3 DNA reads TGTGCCAGCGTACACGGGGCTACCACAGATACGCAGTATTTT.

This rearrangement joins TRBV20-1 to TRBJ2-1; D may be TRBD1 or TRBD2 (6 bases each). The CDR3 runs 13 residues. Trimming took off 6 bases at V and 7 bases at J, with 16 bases between the two ends. The germline V gene encodes CDR1 DFQATT and CDR2 SNEGSKA (reference sequence). CDR3: CSAIEGGYNEQFF. In nucleotides, the CDR3 is TGCAGTGCCATAGAAGGGGGGTATAATGAGCAGTTCTTC.

The rearrangement joins TRBV29-1 to TRBJ1-2; tentative D call: TRBD1 (5 bases). There are 12 residues in the CDR3. The germline V gene encodes CDR1 SQVTM and CDR2 ANQGSEA. Trimming cost V 3 bases and J 5 bases, with 10 bases left between them. The CDR3 nucleotides are TGCAGCGTTGACGAGGGGCCATATGGCTACACCTTC. Amino acid sequence: CSVDEGPYGYTF.

The chain uses TRBV6-9 and TRBJ2-5, with 8 bases fitting TRBD2. The CDR3 contains 17 residues. V trimming: 6 bases; J trimming: 4 bases; junction bases outside the gene matches: 16. Germline-derived CDR1 and CDR2 are MNHGY and SVAAGI. The DNA of the CDR3 is TGTGCCAGCAGGCTTAAGCGGGGGTACCGTTGGAGAGAGACCCAGTACTTC. It encodes CASRLKRGYRWRETQYF.

V is TRBV7-2 and J is TRBJ2-3; D is possibly TRBD2 (5 bases). Trimming removed 2 bases at V and 3 bases at J, with 9 bases between. Germline loops: CDR1 SGHTA, CDR2 FQGNSA. The length of the CDR3 is 14 residues. The CDR3 sequence is CASSLRPGTDTQYF. The CDR3 bases are TGTGCCAGCAGCTTAAGGCCGGGGACAGATACGCAGTATTTT. The complete variable domain, with remaining parts taken from reference TRBV7-2 and TRBJ2-3, reads GAGVSQSPSNKVTEKGKDVELRCDPISGHTALYWYRQSLGQGLEFLIYFQGNSAPDKSGLPSDRFSAERTGGSVSTLTIQRTQQEDSAVYLCASSLRPGTDTQYFGPGTRLTVL.

This clonotype was seen once. The rearrangement joins TRBV9 to TRBJ1-2; D gene unclear. CDR1 and CDR2 from the germline V gene are SGDLS and YYNGEE. V dropped 0 bases and J dropped 6 bases, with 6 bases sitting between them. The CDR3 has 12 amino acids. This CDR3 is CASSVVRNGYTF. The CDR3 bases are TGTGCCAGCAGCGTAGTCAGGAATGGCTACACCTTC.

The chain employs TRBV7-8 and TRBJ2-5, with a weak D call TRBD2 (6 bases). Trimming stripped 2 bases from V and 4 bases from J, with 11 bases between. The CDR3 has 14 amino acids. Germline-derived CDR1 and CDR2 are SGHVS and FQNEAQ. This CDR3 reads CASSLFLARETQYF. The CDR3 bases are TGTGCCAGCAGCTTATTTCTAGCGAGAGAGACCCAGTACTTC.

The chain couples TRBV11-2 to TRBJ1-1; TRBD1 agrees at 7 bases. The CDR3 consists of 15 residues. The junction had 9 bases not matched to a gene; V was cut back by 4 bases and J by 4 bases. Per germline, CDR1 SGHAT and CDR2 FQNNGV. CDR3 sequence reads: CASSYSQGGATEAFF. DNA of the CDR3: TGTGCCAGCAGCTACTCCCAGGGGGGAGCCACTGAAGCTTTCTTT.